The clone carrying this T cell receptor beta chain has ten or more counts. Fresh peripheral blood, approximately 10 ml, yielded the PBMCs. The sample is drawn from a study of T cells in Graves' hyperthyroidism and ophthalmopathy. Study-wide context: The authors collected peripheral blood at initial diagnosis, before any treatment.

Amplified TCR beta CDR3 regions came from RNA transcripts. RT-PCR in the first round (using the HTBI primer set) targeted the TCR CDR3. TCRdb re-called the multiplex PCR reads through MiXCR, storing one row per CDR3 protein. Here the sample spans 600,000 to 700,000 distinct CDR3 sequences, roughly 14% being singletons. V was trimmed by 4 bases and J by 6 bases, leaving 6 bases between them. This CDR3 spans 11 amino acids. The germline V gene encodes CDR1 MDHEN and CDR2 SYDVKM. Input material: blood. J is TRBJ1-2 and V is TRBV28; D gene unclear. This clonotype was obtained from a woman between 40 and 55 years old with Graves' ophthalmopathy. The CDR3 sequence: CASSSLNGYTF. Written as DNA, the CDR3 is TGTGCCAGCAGTTCCCTTAATGGCTACACCTTC.